The 23 T cell receptor beta chains below were found in one sample sequenced in a study of T cells in Graves' hyperthyroidism and ophthalmopathy. There were TCR beta CDR3 regions amplified from RNA transcripts. The HTBI set primed first-round TCR CDR3 RT-PCR. TCRdb itself ran the multiplex PCR reads through MiXCR, one entry per CDR3 protein. The sample carries roughly 720,000 distinct CDR3 sequences, approximately 15% recorded once. The sequencing input was blood. All receptors derive from a man aged 50 to 59 with Graves' hyperthyroidism.

Many counts were recorded for this clonotype. The rearrangement uses TRBV5-1 and TRBJ2-7; D not certain. Germline lookup yields CDR1 SGHRS and CDR2 YFSETQ. V dropped 1 base and J dropped 7 bases, with 15 bases sitting between them. The CDR3 is made up of 14 amino acids. DNA for the CDR3: TGCGCCAGCAGCTTGTCTTCCGGTAGGTGGGAGCAGTACTTC. This encodes CASSLSSGRWEQYF.

V is TRBV4-1 and J is TRBJ1-5, with D hard to call. The CDR3 is 14 amino acids. Germline lookup yields CDR1 MGHRA and CDR2 YSYEKL. The V and J ends lost 4 bases and 0 bases respectively, with 7 bases between them. The CDR3 DNA follows: TGCGCCAGCAGCCCGCAGGATAGCAATCAGCCCCAGCATTTT. This gives the protein CASSPQDSNQPQHF.

The CDR3 sequence: CASSQGQALAYEKLFF. In DNA, the CDR3 is TGTGCCAGCAGCCAAGGGCAAGCCTTGGCGTATGAAAAACTGTTTTTT. The chain joins TRBV3-1 to TRBJ1-4; D remains unclear. CDR3 length equals 16 residues. CDR1 is LGHDT and CDR2 is YNNKEL in the germline V gene (reference sequence). V was clipped by 1 base and J by 6 bases, with 15 bases between them. The full variable domain, completed using reference TRBV3-1 and TRBJ1-4, is DTAVSQTPKYLVTQMGNDKSIKCEQNLGHDTMYWYKQDSKKFLKIMFSYNNKELIINETVPNRFSPKSPDKAHLNLHINSLELGDSAVYFCASSQGQALAYEKLFFGSGTQLSVL.

This clonotype was recorded at least ten times. This chain links TRBV6-1 with TRBJ1-1; no definite D call. V lost 6 bases and J lost 5, with 13 bases in between. This CDR3 is 13 amino acids long. From germline, CDR1 is MNHNS and CDR2 SASEGT. CDR3 nucleotides: TGTGCCAGCAGGATCTCACAAGGGACTGAAGCTTTCTTT. It encodes CASRISQGTEAFF.

This clonotype was detected ten times or more. V gene TRBV2 combines with J gene TRBJ2-1, with 10 nucleotides matching TRBD2. This CDR3 has 14 amino acids. CDR1 and CDR2 (germline): SNHLY, FYNNEI. V shed 10 bases, J shed 8 bases, and the junction held 11 bases outside the gene matches. In nucleotides, the CDR3 is TGTGCCACCTCAGAGCTAGCGGGAGCGCATGAGCAGTTCTTC. Encoded protein: CATSELAGAHEQFF.

The chain is built from TRBV7-2 and TRBJ2-7, with a tentative D call TRBD1 (6 bases). This CDR3 comprises 14 residues. CDR1 and CDR2 from the germline V gene are SGHTA and FQGNSA. The V end was cut by 5 bases, the J end by 4 bases, with 15 bases between. The CDR3 loop reads CASSLRDTDYEQYF. The DNA of the CDR3 is TGTGCCAGCAGCCTCCGGGACACCGATTACGAGCAGTACTTC.

As for this clonotype: One junction end disagrees with the germline gene, perhaps due to a read error. The CDR3 is CTSAAGVWETQYF. The CDR3 DNA sequence: TGTACCAGCGCTGCGGGAGTATGGGAGACCCAGTACTTC. The J gene is TRBJ2-5, the V gene TRBV2; 7 positions agree with TRBD2. Germline V gene lookup returns CDR1 SNHLY and CDR2 FYNNEI. This CDR3 has 13 amino acids.

The J gene is TRBJ2-3, the V gene TRBV30; 11 nucleotides match TRBD1. CDR3 length equals 14 residues. V trimming: 5 bases; J trimming: 5 bases; junction bases outside the gene matches: 6. The germline CDR1 and CDR2 sequences are GTSNPN and SVGIG (reference sequence). The CDR3 spells CAWGQGARLDTQYF. The DNA of the CDR3 is TGTGCCTGGGGACAGGGGGCGCGACTAGATACGCAGTATTTT.

This clonotype came up a few times. The chain uses TRBV15 and TRBJ2-1; D remains ambiguous. The germline V gene has CDR1 LNHNV and CDR2 YYDKDF (reference sequence). V was clipped by 0 bases and J by 0 bases, with 0 bases between them. The CDR3 has 13 amino acids. CDR3 sequence: CATSRDSYNEQFF. The CDR3 bases are TGTGCCACCAGCAGAGACTCCTACAATGAGCAGTTCTTC.

Note on this clonotype: Its ends do not fully match the called genes, so a read error is possible. The V call is TRBV7-9, the J call TRBJ2-6; 9 bases are a match to TRBD2. Germline V gene data show CDR1 as SEHNR and CDR2 as FQNEAQ (reference sequence). CDR3 length: 16 amino acids. The CDR3 protein is CASSSLAGAGAYVLTF. In DNA form, the CDR3 reads TGTGCCAGCAGCTCCTTAGCGGGAGCTGGGGCCTACGTCCTGACTTTC.

The V call is TRBV30, the J call TRBJ2-5; D remains ambiguous. V gave up 2 bases and J gave up 2 bases, with 12 bases separating them. Per the germline V gene, CDR1 is GTSNPN and CDR2 is SVGIG (reference sequence). The CDR3 covers 14 residues. The CDR3 is CAWSPIGVQETQYF. The CDR3 DNA follows: TGTGCCTGGAGTCCCATCGGAGTACAAGAGACCCAGTACTTC.

This clonotype was picked up many times. The V gene is TRBV12-3 or TRBV12-4, the J gene TRBJ2-1; 8 bases agree with TRBD1. This CDR3 is built from 15 residues. The ends lost 4 bases at V and 0 bases at J; junction bases unmatched: 2. The CDR3 reads CASSWTGSSYNEQFF. The CDR3 DNA reads as TGTGCCAGCAGTTGGACAGGGAGCTCCTACAATGAGCAGTTCTTC.

There are many counts of this clonotype. The chain is built from TRBV20-1 and TRBJ2-3; D remains unclear. The CDR3 is 14 residues long. Germline-derived CDR1 and CDR2 are DFQATT and SNEGSKA (reference sequence). Between the trimmed V and J ends, which lost 0 bases and 2 bases, there was a span of 9 bases. The CDR3 is CSAREVRITDTQYF. The CDR3 coding sequence is TGCAGTGCTAGAGAAGTTCGAATCACAGATACGCAGTATTTT.

The CDR3 DNA follows: TGTGCCAGTAGTACAACTAGCGTAGACACCGGGGAGCTGTTTTTT. This translates into CASSTTSVDTGELFF. This chain links TRBV19 with TRBJ2-2, with 7 bases that match TRBD2. V dropped 4 bases and J dropped 3; count of bases not matched to a gene: 5. The length of the CDR3 is 15 residues. Germline V gene sequence: CDR1 LNHDA, CDR2 SQIVND (reference sequence).

This clonotype was counted at least ten times. The chain uses TRBV2 and TRBJ1-1; TRBD1 aligns across 10 bases. The CDR3 covers 14 residues. Germline CDR1 SNHLY, CDR2 FYNNEI. Trimming took 4 bases from V and 5 from J; bases not matched to a gene: 4. The chain's CDR3 is CASSAGTGVTEAFF. The DNA of the CDR3 is TGTGCCAGCAGTGCCGGGACAGGGGTTACTGAAGCTTTCTTT.

The J gene is TRBJ2-7, the V gene TRBV18, with D uncertain. Germline V gene sequence: CDR1 KGHSH, CDR2 LQKENI. Trimming removed 0 bases from V and 2 bases from J, with 8 bases in between. This CDR3 comprises 14 residues. CDR3 sequence: CASSPPTKTYEQYF. The CDR3 nucleotides are TGTGCCAGCTCACCACCGACAAAAACCTACGAGCAGTACTTC. The full variable domain, with the rest looked up from reference TRBV18 and TRBJ2-7, is NAGVMQNPRHLVRRRGQEARLRCSPMKGHSHVYWYRQLPEEGLKFMVYLQKENIIDESGMPKERFSAEFPKEGPSILRIQQVVRGDSAAYFCASSPPTKTYEQYFGPGTRLTVT.

This clonotype was picked up many times. The chain is built from TRBV30 and TRBJ2-6, with TRBD2 matching over 7 bases. The CDR3 contains 14 residues. Germline loops: CDR1 GTSNPN, CDR2 SVGIG (reference sequence). The J segment lost 1 base and the V segment lost 6 bases, leaving 3 bases of the junction unmatched. The CDR3 nucleotides are TGTGCCTGCGCAGCGGGGTCTGGGGCCAACGTCCTGACTTTC. Its protein product is CACAAGSGANVLTF.

The sample holds many counts of this clonotype. The rearrangement uses TRBV28 and TRBJ2-7; 16 bases align to TRBD2. CDR3 size: 16 residues. Trimming removed 5 bases from V and 5 bases from J; junction bases left unmatched: 6. The germline gives CDR1 MDHEN, CDR2 SYDVKM. The CDR3 here is CASSPGLAGGLHEQYF. The CDR3 DNA sequence: TGTGCCAGCAGTCCGGGACTAGCGGGAGGGCTCCACGAGCAGTACTTC.

This clonotype has ten or more counts. The rearrangement links TRBV3-1 to TRBJ1-1; 8 bases align to TRBD1. The CDR3 has 13 residues. In germline, CDR1 is LGHDT, CDR2 YNNKEL (reference sequence). The V gene end was trimmed by 2 bases and the J gene end by 5 bases; junction bases not matched to a gene: 1. The CDR3 bases are TGTGCCAGCAGCCAAAACAGGGGGACTGAAGCTTTCTTT. Encoded protein: CASSQNRGTEAFF.

This rearrangement joins TRBV12-3 or TRBV12-4 to TRBJ1-2; D is ambiguous. CDR3 length: 15 residues. Trimming shortened V by 6 bases and J by 8 bases, and 22 bases separated the two germline ends. CDR3 sequence: CASSPREWVDDGYTF. DNA of the CDR3: TGTGCCAGCAGCCCGCGGGAGTGGGTCGACGACGGCTACACCTTC.

This clonotype was detected many times. This sequence joins TRBV3-1 and TRBJ2-3; 10 bases line up with TRBD1. Losses at the gene ends were 3 bases for V and 1 base for J; bases not matched to a gene: 10. Germline values: CDR1 LGHDT, CDR2 YNNKEL (reference sequence). The CDR3 is 18 amino acids. CDR3 protein: CASSQGDRGPLGTDTQYF. CDR3 bases: TGTGCCAGCAGCCAGGGAGACAGGGGGCCGCTTGGCACAGATACGCAGTATTTT.

This clonotype came up many times. The rearrangement links TRBV10-3 to TRBJ2-2; D not resolved. V lost 3 bases and J 2 bases, leaving 1 base between the germline ends. The CDR3 extends over 12 amino acids. The germline V gene has CDR1 ENHRY and CDR2 SYGVKD. CDR3 in DNA: TGTGCCATCAGTGAAAACACCGGGGAGCTGTTTTTT. Its translation: CAISENTGELFF.

This clonotype has more than one count but fewer than ten. The chain carries TRBV20-1 and TRBJ2-1, with D perhaps matching TRBD2 (5 bases). CDR1 and CDR2 from the germline V gene are DFQATT and SNEGSKA (reference sequence). V was cut by 3 bases and J by 8 bases, with 11 bases left in between. The CDR3 consists of 12 residues. The CDR3 is CSASLGSDEQFF. The CDR3 DNA follows: TGCAGTGCTAGCTTAGGTAGCGATGAGCAGTTCTTC.